Each of the 18 T cell receptor beta chains below was sequenced from the same sample in a study of cytomegalovirus exposure and HLA in healthy donors. PCR amplification relied on 60 Vbeta primers (plus 13 Jbeta primers). Assay: immunoSEQ multiplex PCR; the TCRdb copy retains only in-frame clones and omits some. Seen here are more than 80,000 clones, roughly four fifths observed once, and the top ten hold 5% to 7%. The sequencing sample was made of PBMCs. The receptors here all came from a woman between 50 and 59 years old in good health and CMV-seropositive.

As for this clone: The junction and the germline gene differ at one end; a read error may be behind it. This sequence joins TRBV5-1 and TRBJ1-2; D gene uncertain. The CDR3 length is 15 residues. CDR1 is SGHRS, CDR2 YFSETQ, per germline. In DNA form, the CDR3 reads TGTGCCAGCAGTAGGGTACCGTTGCGGGACTATGGCTACACCTTC. This translates into CASSRVPLRDYGYTF.

The genes are TRBV4-3 and TRBJ1-4, with D unclear. Deletions cut 3 bases from V and 8 bases from J, with 13 bases between. CDR3 length: 14 amino acids. The germline V gene encodes CDR1 LGHNA and CDR2 YSLEER. This chain's CDR3 is CASSHSGLGEKLFF. The CDR3 DNA is TGCGCCAGCAGCCACTCCGGACTAGGGGAAAAACTGTTTTTT.

The gene calls are TRBV5-1 and TRBJ1-2; D unclear. This CDR3 region has 14 residues. Germline assignment: CDR1 SGHRS and CDR2 YFSETQ. With 0 bases removed from V and 4 bases from J, the gap between germline ends came to 10 bases. The CDR3 nucleotides read TGCGCCAGCAGCTTGGTTGAGGGAATCTATGGCTACACCTTC. It codes for CASSLVEGIYGYTF. The full variable domain, in which reference TRBV5-1 and TRBJ1-2 provide the parts outside the CDR3, is KAGVTQTPRYLIKTRGQQVTLSCSPISGHRSVSWYQQTPGQGLQFLFEYFSETQRNKGNFPGRFSGRQFSNSRSEMNVSTLELGDSALYLCASSLVEGIYGYTFGSGTRLTVV.

CDR3 coding DNA: TGTGCCAGCAGCCTCAGGCAGCACTCTGGAAACACCATATATTTT. Translated: CASSLRQHSGNTIYF. The chain carries TRBV14 and TRBJ1-3, with unresolved D. The V gene lost 4 bases and the J gene lost 0 bases, with 10 bases spanning the gap. The germline V gene encodes CDR1 SGHDN and CDR2 FVKESK. The CDR3 covers 15 residues. Filled out from reference TRBV14 and TRBJ1-3, the complete variable domain reads EAGVTQFPSHSVIEKGQTVTLRCDPISGHDNLYWYRRVMGKEIKFLLHFVKESKQDESGMPNNRFLAERTGGTYSTLKVQPAELEDSGVYFCASSLRQHSGNTIYFGEGSWLTVV.

This sequence joins TRBV28 and TRBJ2-5; the match to TRBD2 covers 8 bases. The J call could be wrong; TRBJ2-7 is a better fit for the DNA end. The CDR3 contains 13 residues. Per germline, CDR1 MDHEN and CDR2 SYDVKM. The CDR3 is CASSKRGTYEQYF. DNA of the CDR3: TGTGCCAGCTCTAAGCGGGGGACCTACGAGCAGTACTTC.

This chain links TRBV7-6 with TRBJ2-3; possibly TRBD2 for D (6 bases). The germline V gene has CDR1 SGHVS and CDR2 FNYEAQ. The length of the CDR3 is 14 residues. Trimming pared 5 bases from V and 0 bases from J, leaving 9 bases between. CDR3 in amino acids: CASSAGTSTDTQYF. The CDR3 region has the DNA TGTGCCAGCAGCGCCGGGACTAGCACAGATACGCAGTATTTT.

The chain links TRBV9 to TRBJ2-5; 7 bases map to TRBD1. Trimming cost V 3 bases and J 4 bases; bases outside gene matches: 6. This CDR3 spans 14 amino acids. Germline lookup yields CDR1 SGDLS and CDR2 YYNGEE. This chain's CDR3 is CASSAQGVRETQYF. CDR3 nucleotides: TGTGCCAGCAGCGCGCAGGGGGTAAGAGAGACCCAGTACTTC.

This rearrangement joins TRBV11-3 to TRBJ2-7; 7 bases agree with TRBD1. V lost 5 bases, J lost 5 bases, and 3 bases stayed unmatched. Germline V lookup: CDR1 SGHNT, CDR2 YENEEA. This CDR3 region has 12 residues. The CDR3 spells CASSRQGDEQYF. CDR3 DNA sequence: TGTGCCAGCAGCCGACAGGGAGACGAGCAGTACTTC.

This clone has a handful of counts. The chain couples TRBV19 to TRBJ2-7, with a possible D match to TRBD1 (5 bases). Germline loops: CDR1 LNHDA, CDR2 SQIVND (reference sequence). V was clipped by 5 bases and J by 0 bases, with 11 bases between them. The CDR3 runs to 14 residues. This CDR3 reads CASSFGDSSYEQYF. The DNA of the CDR3 is TGTGCCAGTAGTTTTGGTGACAGCTCCTACGAGCAGTACTTC. The full variable domain, with the rest looked up from reference TRBV19 and TRBJ2-7, is DGGITQSPKYLFRKEGQNVTLSCEQNLNHDAMYWYRQDPGQGLRLIYYSQIVNDFQKGDIAEGYSVSREKKESFPLTVTSAQKNPTAFYLCASSFGDSSYEQYFGPGTRLTVT.

The V gene is TRBV6-1, the J gene TRBJ2-7; perhaps TRBD1 as D (5 bases). Per germline, CDR1 MNHNS and CDR2 SASEGT. The CDR3 is 13 amino acids. Trimming took off 8 bases at V and 3 bases at J, with 14 bases between the two ends. CDR3 in DNA: TGTGCCAGCCTCCTTGGGGCCCACTACGAGCAGTACTTC. This encodes CASLLGAHYEQYF.

This clone was recorded a few times. This chain connects TRBV6-1 to TRBJ1-2; D is ambiguous. The V end was cut by 8 bases, the J end by 4 bases, with 8 bases between. CDR1 is MNHNS, CDR2 SASEGT, per germline. This CDR3 has 11 residues. The CDR3 coding sequence is TGTGCCAGCTCGGTATTCTATGGCTACACCTTC. This gives the protein CASSVFYGYTF.

The J gene is TRBJ1-2, the V gene TRBV19; D may be TRBD1 (6 bases). Looked up from germline, CDR1 is LNHDA and CDR2 is SQIVND (reference sequence). The CDR3 length is 15 residues. Trimming shortened V by 3 bases and J by 8 bases, and 19 bases separated the two germline ends. The CDR3 region has the DNA TGTGCCAGTAGTATTACGGCTTCGGGGGGCGTGGGCTACACCTTC. It translates to CASSITASGGVGYTF.

The gene calls are TRBV6-1 and TRBJ2-5; a weak D match, TRBD2 (6 bases). Germline CDR1 is MNHNS and CDR2 is SASEGT. V was pared by 2 bases and J by 4 bases, with 14 bases between. The CDR3 has 15 residues. The CDR3 reads CASSELGLGRETQYF. The CDR3 nucleotides read TGTGCCAGCAGTGAATTGGGACTTGGTAGAGAGACCCAGTACTTC.

The rearrangement joins TRBV2 to TRBJ2-1, with 14 bases lining up with TRBD2. V lost 6 bases to trimming and J lost 6 bases; unmatched junction nucleotides: 1. The CDR3 has 14 amino acids. The germline gives CDR1 SNHLY, CDR2 FYNNEI. Here the CDR3 DNA reads TGTGCCAGCAGGACTAGCGGGGGGGCCAATGAGCAGTTCTTC. This codes for CASRTSGGANEQFF.

The chain couples TRBV6-6 to TRBJ1-1; D unclear. The CDR3 extends over 13 amino acids. V lost 0 bases and J lost 1, with 3 bases in between. Germline V gene data show CDR1 as MNHNY and CDR2 as SVGAGI (reference sequence). The CDR3 sequence: CASSYSQNTEAFF. CDR3 nucleotide sequence: TGTGCCAGCAGTTACTCACAGAACACTGAAGCTTTCTTT.

The chain is built from TRBV5-1 and TRBJ2-5; 8 nucleotides agree with TRBD2. Germline V CDR1 and CDR2: SGHRS, YFSETQ. This CDR3 region has 17 residues. The V gene end was trimmed by 4 bases and the J gene end by 2 bases; junction bases not matched to a gene: 13. DNA of the CDR3: TGCGCCAGCAGCCATCAGAGGGCTAGCGGGCAACAAGAGACCCAGTACTTC. This codes for CASSHQRASGQQETQYF.

J is TRBJ2-1 and V is TRBV30; 8 bases agree with TRBD2. With V trimmed by 0 bases and J by 14 bases, 15 bases remained unmatched. Germline V gene lookup returns CDR1 GTSNPN and CDR2 SVGIG (reference sequence). The CDR3 contains 15 residues. This CDR3 is CAWSVQYGGDNLEFF. CDR3 nucleotides: TGTGCCTGGAGTGTACAGTACGGGGGGGATAATCTGGAGTTCTTC.

In the case of this clone: The sample contains more than one DNA sequence encoding this CDR3. The chain links TRBV6-5 to TRBJ1-5; 8 bases match TRBD1. This CDR3 is 16 amino acids long. Germline V gene data show CDR1 as MNHEY and CDR2 as SVGAGI. Trimming at V came to 4 bases and at J to 0 bases, leaving 5 bases not matched to a gene. CDR3 sequence: CASSSLQGVSNQPQHF. The CDR3 DNA reads as TGTGCCAGCAGTTCCTTACAGGGGGTTAGCAATCAGCCCCAGCATTTT.